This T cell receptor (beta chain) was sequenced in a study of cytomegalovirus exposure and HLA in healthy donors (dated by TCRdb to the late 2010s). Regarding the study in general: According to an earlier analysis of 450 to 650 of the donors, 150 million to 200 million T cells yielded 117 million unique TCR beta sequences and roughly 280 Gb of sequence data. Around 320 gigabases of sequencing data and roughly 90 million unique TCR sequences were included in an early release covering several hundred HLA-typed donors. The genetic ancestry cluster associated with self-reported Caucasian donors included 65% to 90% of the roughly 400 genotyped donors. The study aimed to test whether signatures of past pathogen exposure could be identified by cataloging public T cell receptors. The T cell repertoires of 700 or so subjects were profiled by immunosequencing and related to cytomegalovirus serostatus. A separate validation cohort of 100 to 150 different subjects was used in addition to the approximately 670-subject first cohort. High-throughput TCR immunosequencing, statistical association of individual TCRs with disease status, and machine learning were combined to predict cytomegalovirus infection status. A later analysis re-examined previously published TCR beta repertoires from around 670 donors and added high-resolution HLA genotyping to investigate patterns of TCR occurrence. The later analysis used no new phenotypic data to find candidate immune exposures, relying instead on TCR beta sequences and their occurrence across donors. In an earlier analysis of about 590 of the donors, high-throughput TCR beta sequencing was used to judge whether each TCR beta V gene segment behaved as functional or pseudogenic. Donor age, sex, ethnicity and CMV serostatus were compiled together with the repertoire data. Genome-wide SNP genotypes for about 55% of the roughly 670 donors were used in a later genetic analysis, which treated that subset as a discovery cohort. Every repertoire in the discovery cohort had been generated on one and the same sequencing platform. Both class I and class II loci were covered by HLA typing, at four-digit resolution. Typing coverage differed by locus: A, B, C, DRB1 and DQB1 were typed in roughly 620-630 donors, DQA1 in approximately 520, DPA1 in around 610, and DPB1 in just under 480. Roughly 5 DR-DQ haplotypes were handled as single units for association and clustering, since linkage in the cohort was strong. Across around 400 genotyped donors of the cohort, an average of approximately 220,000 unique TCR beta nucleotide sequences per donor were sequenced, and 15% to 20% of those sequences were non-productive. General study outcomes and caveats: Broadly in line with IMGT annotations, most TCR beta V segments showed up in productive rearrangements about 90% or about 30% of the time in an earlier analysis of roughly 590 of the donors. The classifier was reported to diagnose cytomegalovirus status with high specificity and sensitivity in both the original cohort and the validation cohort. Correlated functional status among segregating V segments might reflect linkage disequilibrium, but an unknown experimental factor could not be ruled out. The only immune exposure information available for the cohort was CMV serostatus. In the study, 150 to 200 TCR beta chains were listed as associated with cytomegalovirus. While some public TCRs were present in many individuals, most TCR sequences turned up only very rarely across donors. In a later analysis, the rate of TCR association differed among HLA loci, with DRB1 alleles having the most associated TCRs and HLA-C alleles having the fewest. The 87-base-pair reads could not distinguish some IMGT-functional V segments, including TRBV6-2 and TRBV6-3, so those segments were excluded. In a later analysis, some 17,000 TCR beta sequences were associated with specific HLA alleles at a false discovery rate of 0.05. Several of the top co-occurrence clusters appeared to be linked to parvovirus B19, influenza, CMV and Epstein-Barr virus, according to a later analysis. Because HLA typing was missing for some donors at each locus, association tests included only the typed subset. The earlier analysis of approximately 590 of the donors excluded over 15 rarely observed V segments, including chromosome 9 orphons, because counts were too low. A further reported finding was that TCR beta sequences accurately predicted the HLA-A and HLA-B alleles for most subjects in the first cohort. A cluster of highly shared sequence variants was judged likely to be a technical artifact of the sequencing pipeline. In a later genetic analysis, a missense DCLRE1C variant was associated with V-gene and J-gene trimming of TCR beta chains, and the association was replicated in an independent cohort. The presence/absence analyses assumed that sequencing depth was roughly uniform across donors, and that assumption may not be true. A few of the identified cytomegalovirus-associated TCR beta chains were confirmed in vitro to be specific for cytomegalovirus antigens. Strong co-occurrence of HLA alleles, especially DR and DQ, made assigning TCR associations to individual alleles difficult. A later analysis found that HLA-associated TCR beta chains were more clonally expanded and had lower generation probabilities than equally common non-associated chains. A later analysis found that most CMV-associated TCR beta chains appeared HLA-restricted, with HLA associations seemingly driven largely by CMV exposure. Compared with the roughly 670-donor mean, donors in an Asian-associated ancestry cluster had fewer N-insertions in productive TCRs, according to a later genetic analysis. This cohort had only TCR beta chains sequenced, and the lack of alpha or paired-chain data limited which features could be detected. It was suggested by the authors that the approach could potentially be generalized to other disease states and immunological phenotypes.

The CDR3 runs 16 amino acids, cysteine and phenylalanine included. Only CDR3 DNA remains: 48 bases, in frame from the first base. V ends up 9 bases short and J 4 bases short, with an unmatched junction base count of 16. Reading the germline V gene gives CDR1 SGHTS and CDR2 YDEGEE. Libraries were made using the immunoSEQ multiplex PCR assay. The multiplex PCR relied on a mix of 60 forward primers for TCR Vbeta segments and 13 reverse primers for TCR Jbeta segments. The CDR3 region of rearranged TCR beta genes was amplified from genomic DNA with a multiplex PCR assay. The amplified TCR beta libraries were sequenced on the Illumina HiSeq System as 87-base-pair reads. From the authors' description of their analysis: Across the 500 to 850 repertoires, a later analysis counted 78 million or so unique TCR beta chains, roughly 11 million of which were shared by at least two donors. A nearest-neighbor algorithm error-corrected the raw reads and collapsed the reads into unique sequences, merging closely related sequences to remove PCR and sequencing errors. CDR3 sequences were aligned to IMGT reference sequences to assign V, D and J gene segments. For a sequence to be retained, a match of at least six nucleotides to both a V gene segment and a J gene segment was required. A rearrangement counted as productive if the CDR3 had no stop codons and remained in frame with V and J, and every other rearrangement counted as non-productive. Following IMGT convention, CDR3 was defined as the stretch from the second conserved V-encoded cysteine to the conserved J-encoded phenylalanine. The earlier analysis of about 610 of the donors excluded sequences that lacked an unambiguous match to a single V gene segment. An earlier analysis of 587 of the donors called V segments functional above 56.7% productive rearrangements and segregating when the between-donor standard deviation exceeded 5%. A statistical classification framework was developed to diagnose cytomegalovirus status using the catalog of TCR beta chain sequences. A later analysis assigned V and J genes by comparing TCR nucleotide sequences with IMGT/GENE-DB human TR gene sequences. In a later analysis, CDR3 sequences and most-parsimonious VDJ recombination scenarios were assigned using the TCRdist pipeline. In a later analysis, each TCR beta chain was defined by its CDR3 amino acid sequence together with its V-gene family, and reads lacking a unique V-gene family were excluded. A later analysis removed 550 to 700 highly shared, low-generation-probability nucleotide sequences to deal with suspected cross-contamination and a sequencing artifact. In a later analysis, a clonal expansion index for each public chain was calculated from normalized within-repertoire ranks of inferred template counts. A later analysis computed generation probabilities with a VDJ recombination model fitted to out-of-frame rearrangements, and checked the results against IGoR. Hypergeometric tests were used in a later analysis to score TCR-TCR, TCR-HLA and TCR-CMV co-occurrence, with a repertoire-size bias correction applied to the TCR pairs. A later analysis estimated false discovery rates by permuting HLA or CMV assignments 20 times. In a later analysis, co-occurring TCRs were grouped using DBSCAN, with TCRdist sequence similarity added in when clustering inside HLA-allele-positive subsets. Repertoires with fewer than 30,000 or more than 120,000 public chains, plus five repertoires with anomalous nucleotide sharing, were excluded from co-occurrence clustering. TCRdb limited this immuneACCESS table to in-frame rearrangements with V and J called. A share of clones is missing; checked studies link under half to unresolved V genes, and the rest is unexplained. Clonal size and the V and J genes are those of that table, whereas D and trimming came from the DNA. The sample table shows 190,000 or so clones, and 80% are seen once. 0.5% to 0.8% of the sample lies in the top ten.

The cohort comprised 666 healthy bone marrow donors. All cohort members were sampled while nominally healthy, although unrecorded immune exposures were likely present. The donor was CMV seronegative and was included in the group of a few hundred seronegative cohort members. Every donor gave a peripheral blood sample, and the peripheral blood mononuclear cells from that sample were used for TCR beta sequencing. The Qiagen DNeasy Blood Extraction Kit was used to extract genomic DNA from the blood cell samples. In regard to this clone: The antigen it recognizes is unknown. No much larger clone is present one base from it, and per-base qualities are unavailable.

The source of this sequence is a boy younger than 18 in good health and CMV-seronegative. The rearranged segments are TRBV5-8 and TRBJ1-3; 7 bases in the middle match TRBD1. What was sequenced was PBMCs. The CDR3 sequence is CATNELGGNIGNTIYF. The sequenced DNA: TGTGCCACCAACGAATTAGGGGGCAATATAGGAAACACCATATATTTT.